These 17 T cell receptor beta chains share one sample of origin, sequenced in a study of T cells after yellow fever vaccination. TCRdb re-derived calls from the 5' RACE reads in MiXCR, one entry per CDR3 protein. This table holds 250,000 to 300,000 distinct CDR3 sequences, approximately 10% found once. Sample: CD4+ T cells sorted from PBMCs, taken 5 days after the yellow fever booster vaccination. Source of these receptors: a man younger than 30 who received the YFV17D yellow fever vaccine.

This clonotype has a handful of counts. The chain links TRBV5-5 to TRBJ2-7, with TRBD1 identical over 9 bases. V was clipped by 4 bases and J by 3 bases; unmatched bases: 14. The CDR3 length is 17 residues. Per germline, CDR1 SGHKS and CDR2 YYEKEE (reference sequence). CDR3 in amino acids: CASSLVTTGTGLYEQYF. In DNA, the CDR3 is TGTGCCAGCAGCCTCGTAACGACCGGGACAGGGCTCTACGAGCAGTACTTC.

This clonotype was seen more than once but under ten times. V gene TRBV5-1 combines with J gene TRBJ2-7; 10 nucleotides line up with TRBD1. This CDR3 comprises 15 residues. The V segment lost 4 bases and the J segment 6 bases; nucleotides outside the gene matches: 10. CDR1 and CDR2 (germline): SGHRS, YFSETQ. The DNA of the CDR3 is TGCGCCAGCAGCATCGGGACAGGGGTGTATAGCGAGCAGTACTTC. This translates into CASSIGTGVYSEQYF.

This clonotype came up a few times. The chain uses TRBV5-1 and TRBJ1-3, with D possibly matching TRBD1 (5 bases). Trimming removed 0 bases from V and 0 bases from J, with 7 bases in between. Per the germline V gene, CDR1 is SGHRS and CDR2 is YFSETQ. CDR3 length equals 15 residues. CDR3 in DNA: TGCGCCAGCAGCTTGGAGGGGACCTCTGGAAACACCATATATTTT. Protein product: CASSLEGTSGNTIYF.

The V gene is TRBV12-3 or TRBV12-4, the J gene TRBJ2-7; the D is unclear. V was pared by 6 bases and J by 6 bases, with 12 bases between. The CDR3 is 12 amino acids. CDR3 residues: CASSYMVGEQYV. The CDR3 nucleotides read TGTGCCAGCAGCTACATGGTCGGCGAGCAGTACGTC.

J is TRBJ2-1 and V is TRBV7-6; D may match TRBD1 or TRBD2 (5 bases each). Trimming took off 1 base at V and 10 bases at J, with 14 bases between the two ends. This CDR3 comprises 14 residues. CDR1 and CDR2 (germline): SGHVS, FNYEAQ. This CDR3 is CASSLVLGTREQFF. CDR3 sequence (DNA): TGTGCCAGCAGCTTAGTTTTGGGGACGCGGGAGCAGTTCTTC.

This clonotype has a count of ten or more. CDR3 DNA: TGTGCCAGCTCATCGACCCAGGAGACCCAGTACTTC. The encoded protein is CASSSTQETQYF. V gene TRBV18 combines with J gene TRBJ2-5; no reliable D call. The CDR3 has 12 amino acids. V lost 5 bases, J lost 5 bases, and 9 bases lay in between. The germline V gene has CDR1 KGHSH and CDR2 LQKENI.

There are a few counts of this clonotype. The CDR3 coding sequence is TGCGCCAGCAGACAGGGGGCTGAAGGAGATACGCAGTATTTT. Amino acids: CASRQGAEGDTQYF. V gene TRBV5-1 combines with J gene TRBJ2-3; TRBD1 agrees at 9 bases. The CDR3 totals 14 residues. Germline V lookup: CDR1 SGHRS, CDR2 YFSETQ. Germline trimming cut 5 bases from V and 5 bases from J; bases unmatched to any gene: 6.

This clonotype came up a few times. The chain joins TRBV27 to TRBJ2-5; 8 bases map to TRBD2. The CDR3 is made up of 16 amino acids. V dropped 6 bases and J dropped 1; count of bases not matched to a gene: 10. The germline gives CDR1 MNHEY, CDR2 SMNVEV (reference sequence). The CDR3 protein is CASRGPAGAIQETQYF. As DNA, the CDR3 is TGTGCCAGCAGGGGACCAGCGGGGGCCATCCAAGAGACCCAGTACTTC.

This clonotype is medium-sized by share. The rearrangement uses TRBV7-2 and TRBJ2-5; D perhaps matches TRBD2 (6 bases). Trimming removed 2 bases from V and 5 bases from J, with 12 bases in between. This CDR3 contains 14 residues. Germline values: CDR1 SGHTA, CDR2 FQGNSA. The CDR3 loop reads CASSLMVAGETQYF. The CDR3 nucleotides are TGTGCCAGCAGCTTAATGGTGGCGGGGGAGACCCAGTACTTC.

V and J are TRBV11-2 and TRBJ2-1, with 15 bases fitting TRBD2. Trimming removed 5 bases from V and 8 bases from J; junction bases left unmatched: 4. Germline V gene sequence: CDR1 SGHAT, CDR2 FQNNGV. The CDR3 spans 15 residues. Here the CDR3 DNA reads TGTGCCAGCAGCCTGGGACTAGCGGGGGGCTATGAGCAGTTCTTC. This sequence encodes CASSLGLAGGYEQFF. Supplemented by reference TRBV11-2 and TRBJ2-1, the full variable domain reads EAGVAQSPRYKIIEKRQSVAFWCNPISGHATLYWYQQILGQGPKLLIQFQNNGVVDDSQLPKDRFSAERLKGVDSTLKIQPAKLEDSAVYLCASSLGLAGGYEQFFGPGTRLTVL.

This clonotype was seen ten or more times. This chain joins TRBV15 and TRBJ2-3; no definite D call. Germline V gene lookup returns CDR1 LNHNV and CDR2 YYDKDF (reference sequence). The V gene lost 5 bases and the J gene lost 4 bases, with 7 bases spanning the gap. CDR3 length equals 12 residues. The CDR3 DNA reads TGTGCCACCAGCGTTTACGCAGATACGCAGTATTTT. Encoded protein: CATSVYADTQYF. Complete variable domain (other parts from reference TRBV15 and TRBJ2-3): DAMVIQNPRYQVTQFGKPVTLSCSQTLNHNVMYWYQQKSSQAPKLLFHYYDKDFNNEADTPDNFQSRRPNTSFCFLDIRSPGLGDTAMYLCATSVYADTQYFGPGTRLTVL.

This clonotype has a handful of counts. The genes are TRBV3-1 and TRBJ2-1; 15 bases fit TRBD2. Losses at the gene ends were 5 bases for V and 6 bases for J; bases not matched to a gene: 11. Germline assignment: CDR1 LGHDT and CDR2 YNNKEL (reference sequence). The CDR3 consists of 18 residues. CDR3 DNA: TGTGCCAGCAGCTTCATCGCAGGGACTAGCGGGGGGAGCAATGAGCAGTTCTTC. Protein sequence: CASSFIAGTSGGSNEQFF.

This clonotype was counted only a few times. The V and J genes are TRBV20-1 and TRBJ1-1, with no clear D. Germline CDR1 DFQATT, CDR2 SNEGSKA (reference sequence). V gave up 0 bases and J gave up 6 bases, with 17 bases separating them. There are 15 residues in the CDR3. The CDR3 DNA reads TGCAGTGCTAGAGATCGGCGGACGGGCTTCGCTGAAGCTTTCTTT. It translates to CSARDRRTGFAEAFF.

The rearrangement uses TRBV4-3 and TRBJ2-3, with 7 bases matching TRBD2. The V gene end was trimmed by 3 bases and the J gene end by 6 bases; junction bases not matched to a gene: 9. In germline, CDR1 is LGHNA, CDR2 YSLEER. CDR3 length equals 15 residues. CDR3 protein: CASSQDKGGADTQYF. CDR3 sequence (DNA): TGCGCCAGCAGCCAGGACAAGGGAGGGGCGGATACGCAGTATTTT.

This clonotype was counted a few times. The chain links TRBV19 to TRBJ1-2; no clear D. Germline CDR1 LNHDA, CDR2 SQIVND (reference sequence). Trimming pared 7 bases from V and 4 bases from J, leaving 22 bases between. This CDR3 is built from 16 residues. DNA for the CDR3: TGTGCCAGTAATACCCTTTCGTACGGATTCGGCTATGGCTACACCTTC. This translates into CASNTLSYGFGYGYTF.

In this sample, this clonotype turned up a few times. This chain uses TRBV6-6 with TRBJ1-4, with TRBD1 as a possible D gene (5 bases). Germline CDR1 MNHNY, CDR2 SVGAGI (reference sequence). CDR3 size: 14 residues. The V end lost 2 bases, the J end lost 8 bases, and 12 bases lay between the germline ends. The CDR3 DNA sequence: TGTGCCAGCAGTTACGGAGGGGAGGACGAAAAACTGTTTTTT. This codes for CASSYGGEDEKLFF.

This chain uses TRBV4-1 with TRBJ2-1, with a weak D call TRBD1 (6 bases). This CDR3 is built from 14 residues. Germline V gene lookup returns CDR1 MGHRA and CDR2 YSYEKL. V was trimmed by 4 bases and J by 4 bases, leaving 11 bases between them. CDR3 region: CASSPGTLYNEQFF. CDR3 DNA sequence: TGCGCCAGCAGCCCCGGGACACTGTACAATGAGCAGTTCTTC.